The 11 T cell receptor beta chains presented below share a single source sample, sequenced in a study of blood T cell repertoires in COVID-19. The method was immunoSEQ multiplex PCR; TCRdb's version includes in-frame clones alone and lacks a portion of them. The sample consists of 400,000 or so clones, about 90% of them appearing once. Sequencing input: peripheral blood. Every receptor here comes from a man aged 18 to 29 with COVID-19, enrolled during active disease.

The chain uses TRBV6-1 and TRBJ2-3; TRBD1 agrees at 7 bases. Per the germline V gene, CDR1 is MNHNS and CDR2 is SASEGT. The CDR3 loop spans 14 amino acids. Trimming removed 3 bases from V and 3 bases from J; junction bases left unmatched: 3. The DNA of the CDR3 is TGTGCCAGCAGTGACAGGGGGAGAACAGATACGCAGTATTTT. Amino acids: CASSDRGRTDTQYF.

The count of this clone is one. The chain couples TRBV10-2 to TRBJ2-1, with 7 bases identical to TRBD1. V was clipped by 6 bases and J by 9 bases; unmatched bases: 2. The germline V gene encodes CDR1 WSHSY and CDR2 SAAADI. The CDR3 has 11 amino acids. The CDR3 loop is CASSTGAEQFF. CDR3 DNA: TGCGCCAGCAGCACAGGGGCTGAGCAGTTCTTC.

This chain's CDR3 is CASSQGGRGAEAFF. CDR3 sequence (DNA): TGTGCCAGCAGCCAAGGCGGCCGAGGAGCTGAAGCTTTCTTT. V is TRBV3-1 (or the pseudogene TRBV3-2) and J is TRBJ1-1; no clear D. V lost 1 base, J lost 6 bases, and 12 bases lay in between. CDR1 and CDR2 (germline): LGHDT, YNNKEL (reference sequence). The CDR3 totals 14 residues.

This chain uses TRBV4-1 with TRBJ2-1; TRBD2 matches at 9 bases. The CDR3 is 14 amino acids. Germline-derived CDR1 and CDR2 are MGHRA and YSYEKL. After removal of 4 bases from V and 6 bases from J, the junction contained 4 bases not matched to a gene. CDR3 amino acids: CASSPLTSGNEQFF. In nucleotides, the CDR3 is TGCGCCAGCAGCCCCTTGACTAGCGGCAATGAGCAGTTCTTC.

The table lists this clone with a few counts. Other DNA sequences from this sample encode an identical CDR3 as well. This sequence joins TRBV18 and TRBJ2-3; D not certain. CDR1 KGHSH and CDR2 LQKENI come from the germline V gene. Trimming removed 2 bases at V and 2 bases at J, with 8 bases between. CDR3 length: 14 amino acids. The DNA for the CDR3 is TGTGCCAGCTCACCAAGGCAGGACACAGATACGCAGTATTTT. It codes for CASSPRQDTDTQYF.

V usage is TRBV29-1 and J usage is TRBJ2-3; D gene unclear. The CDR3 is made up of 11 amino acids. The V and J ends lost 5 bases and 5 bases respectively, with 8 bases between them. The germline V gene has CDR1 SQVTM and CDR2 ANQGSEA. CDR3: CSVSSGDTQYF. The CDR3, as DNA: TGCAGCGTTTCCTCAGGAGATACGCAGTATTTT.

This rearrangement joins TRBV2 to TRBJ1-4; 7 bases are a match to TRBD1. V lost 6 bases and J lost 5; bases outside the gene matches: 9. Germline V gene lookup returns CDR1 SNHLY and CDR2 FYNNEI. CDR3 size: 15 residues. For the CDR3, the DNA is TGTGCCAGCAGAAAGGGACAGTCCATAAATGAAAAACTGTTTTTT. Translated: CASRKGQSINEKLFF.

V and J are TRBV5-1 and TRBJ2-7; TRBD2 matches 13 bases. Losses at the gene ends were 4 bases for V and 4 bases for J; bases not matched to a gene: 8. CDR1 and CDR2 (germline): SGHRS, YFSETQ. This CDR3 spans 16 amino acids. Here the CDR3 reads CASSDPTSGGYYEQYF. CDR3 in DNA: TGCGCCAGCAGCGACCCGACTAGCGGGGGGTATTACGAGCAGTACTTC. Combining the CDR3 with reference TRBV5-1 and TRBJ2-7 gives the whole variable domain KAGVTQTPRYLIKTRGQQVTLSCSPISGHRSVSWYQQTPGQGLQFLFEYFSETQRNKGNFPGRFSGRQFSNSRSEMNVSTLELGDSALYLCASSDPTSGGYYEQYFGPGTRLTVT.

The gene calls are TRBV5-1 and TRBJ2-2, with 8 nucleotides matching TRBD1. Germline CDR1 SGHRS, CDR2 YFSETQ. V trimming: 7 bases; J trimming: 0 bases; junction bases outside the gene matches: 5. The CDR3 is made up of 15 amino acids. In DNA, the CDR3 is TGCGCCAGCTGGACAGGGCCCGCGAACACCGGGGAGCTGTTTTTT. It is translated as CASWTGPANTGELFF.

V gene TRBV5-1 combines with J gene TRBJ2-4, with TRBD2 matching 15 bases. CDR3 length: 19 amino acids. Germline V CDR1 and CDR2: SGHRS, YFSETQ. The J segment lost 0 bases and the V segment lost 2 bases, leaving 6 bases of the junction unmatched. As DNA, the CDR3 is TGCGCCAGCAGCTTCCCGGGACTAGCGGGGGGATTAGCCAAAAACATTCAGTACTTC. Protein: CASSFPGLAGGLAKNIQYF.

The rearrangement uses TRBV6-5 and TRBJ2-7; D is perhaps TRBD1 (5 bases). The V end lost 0 bases, the J end lost 6 bases, and 15 bases lay between the germline ends. Germline-derived CDR1 and CDR2 are MNHEY and SVGAGI. This CDR3 comprises 15 residues. The CDR3 sequence is CASSYSNQGGSEQYF. The CDR3 nucleotides are TGTGCCAGCAGTTACTCTAATCAGGGTGGCTCCGAGCAGTACTTC.